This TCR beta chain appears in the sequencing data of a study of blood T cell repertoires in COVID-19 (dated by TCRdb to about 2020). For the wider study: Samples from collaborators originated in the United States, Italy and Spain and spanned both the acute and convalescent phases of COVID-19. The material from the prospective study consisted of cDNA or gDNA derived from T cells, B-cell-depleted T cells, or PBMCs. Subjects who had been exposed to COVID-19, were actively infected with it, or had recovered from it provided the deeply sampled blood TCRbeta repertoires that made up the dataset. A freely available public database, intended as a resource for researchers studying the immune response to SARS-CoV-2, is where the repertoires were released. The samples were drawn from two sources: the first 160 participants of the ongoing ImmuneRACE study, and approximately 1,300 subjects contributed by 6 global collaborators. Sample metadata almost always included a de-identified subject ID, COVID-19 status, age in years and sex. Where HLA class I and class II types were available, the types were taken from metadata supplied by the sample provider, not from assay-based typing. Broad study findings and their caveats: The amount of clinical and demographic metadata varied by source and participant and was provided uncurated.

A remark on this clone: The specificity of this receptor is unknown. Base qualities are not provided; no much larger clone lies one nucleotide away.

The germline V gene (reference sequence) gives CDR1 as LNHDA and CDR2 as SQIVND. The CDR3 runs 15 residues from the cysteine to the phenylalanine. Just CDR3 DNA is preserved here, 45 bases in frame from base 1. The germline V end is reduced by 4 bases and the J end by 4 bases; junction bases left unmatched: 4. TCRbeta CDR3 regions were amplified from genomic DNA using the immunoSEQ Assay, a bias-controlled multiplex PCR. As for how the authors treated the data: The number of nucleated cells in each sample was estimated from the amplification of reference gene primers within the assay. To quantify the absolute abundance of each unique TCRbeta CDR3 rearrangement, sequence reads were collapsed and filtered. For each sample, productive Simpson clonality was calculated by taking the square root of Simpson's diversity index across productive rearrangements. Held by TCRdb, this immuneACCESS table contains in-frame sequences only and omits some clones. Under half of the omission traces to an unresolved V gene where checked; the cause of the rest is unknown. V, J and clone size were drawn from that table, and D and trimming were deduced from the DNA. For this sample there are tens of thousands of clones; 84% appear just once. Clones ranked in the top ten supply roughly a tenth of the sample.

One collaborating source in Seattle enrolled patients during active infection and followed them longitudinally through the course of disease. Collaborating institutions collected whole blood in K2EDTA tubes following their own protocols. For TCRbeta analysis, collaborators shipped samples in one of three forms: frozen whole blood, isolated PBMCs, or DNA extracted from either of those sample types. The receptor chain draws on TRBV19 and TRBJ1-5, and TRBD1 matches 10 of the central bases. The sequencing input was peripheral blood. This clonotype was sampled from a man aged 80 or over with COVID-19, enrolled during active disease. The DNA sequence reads TGTGCCAGTAGTAGAACGGGACAGGGGAATCAGCCCCAGCATTTT. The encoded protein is CASSRTGQGNQPQHF.